The clone carrying this T cell receptor (beta chain) appeared many times. What it recognizes is unknown. TCRdb called the RT-PCR reads again in MiXCR, with one record for every CDR3 protein. Here the sample spans about 530,000 distinct CDR3 sequences, over 10% being singletons. These data belong to a study of response to subunit inactivated influenza vaccine. The CDR3 sequence is 14 residues long. After removal of 4 bases from V and 1 base from J, the junction contained 4 bases not matched to a gene. From germline, CDR1 is SQVTM and CDR2 ANQGSEA. Overall study results and limits: The study's authors posited that every seasonal influenza vaccination enlists few new T cells.

V and J are TRBV29-1 and TRBJ2-5, with 9 nucleotides matching TRBD2. The source of this sequence is a man aged 45-65 years who received an inactivated influenza vaccine. Sample: PBMCs from blood, taken roughly 47 days after vaccination. This CDR3 is CSVGLAGIQETQYF. CDR3 sequence (DNA): TGCAGCGTTGGGCTAGCGGGGATCCAAGAGACCCAGTACTTC.